These 10 T cell receptor beta chains originate from one sample sequenced in a study of identifying expanded T cells in peripheral blood. Using immunoSEQ multiplex PCR, the repertoire was profiled, and TCRdb retains in-frame clones only, with some absent. The sample shows approximately 90,000 clones, 85% of them seen only once. Sequencing input: blood. Source of these receptors: a person aged 18-70 years in good health.

The chain recombines TRBV5-4 with TRBJ2-7; maybe TRBD1 (5 bases). The V end was cut by 3 bases, the J end by 5 bases, with 21 bases between. The CDR3 is 16 amino acids. Germline V gene data show CDR1 as SGHNT and CDR2 as YYREEE (reference sequence). This chain's CDR3 is CASSSPLTRQRNEQYF. The CDR3 coding sequence is TGTGCCAGCAGCTCACCCCTCACGAGACAGAGGAACGAGCAGTACTTC.

V is TRBV11-3 and J is TRBJ2-1; D unclear. Germline CDR1 is SGHNT and CDR2 is YENEEA. V lost 4 bases and J 1 base, leaving 11 bases between the germline ends. This CDR3 is 15 amino acids long. Here the CDR3 DNA reads TGTGCCAGCAGCTCATCTACACTATCCTACAATGAGCAGTTCTTC. Protein: CASSSSTLSYNEQFF.

This clone was counted once. This chain joins TRBV6-7 and TRBJ1-2, with D maybe TRBD1 (5 bases). TRBV6-7 is an ORF for which the function is uncertain. V gave up 2 bases and J gave up 4 bases, with 17 bases separating them. The CDR3 contains 16 residues. The CDR3 spells CASSYRSGLTFYGYTF. The CDR3 region has the DNA TGTGCCAGCAGTTACAGGTCGGGGCTAACCTTCTATGGCTACACCTTC.

The rearrangement links TRBV7-2 to TRBJ1-4; TRBD1 matches 8 bases. Germline V CDR1 and CDR2: SGHTA, FQGNSA. J gave up 4 bases and V 2 bases, and 6 bases lay outside the gene matches. The CDR3 is 16 residues long. CDR3 coding DNA: TGTGCCAGCAGCTTAAGCAGGGGGCAATATAATGAAAAACTGTTTTTT. It yields the protein CASSLSRGQYNEKLFF.

The V gene is TRBV7-9, the J gene TRBJ1-2, with D perhaps matching TRBD1 (5 bases). The V and J ends lost 5 bases and 0 bases respectively, with 10 bases between them. Germline V gives CDR1 SEHNR, CDR2 FQNEAQ (reference sequence). The CDR3 totals 14 residues. The CDR3 spells CASSRTGSNYGYTF. CDR3 nucleotide sequence: TGTGCCAGCAGCAGAACAGGTTCTAACTATGGCTACACCTTC.

The J gene is TRBJ1-1, the V gene TRBV7-9; 8 nucleotides match TRBD1. V gave up 7 bases and J gave up 4 bases; unmatched junction bases: 17. The germline CDR1 and CDR2 sequences are SEHNR and FQNEAQ (reference sequence). The CDR3 spans 17 residues. CDR3 protein: CASTPRRVGQGTTEAFF. The CDR3 DNA is TGTGCCAGCACCCCACGACGGGTTGGACAGGGCACCACTGAAGCTTTCTTT.

The rearrangement uses TRBV7-2 and TRBJ2-3; D possibly corresponds to TRBD2 (5 bases). CDR3 length: 12 residues. Germline assignment: CDR1 SGHTA and CDR2 FQGNSA. Trimming removed 6 bases from V and 6 bases from J, with 10 bases in between. The CDR3 sequence: CASRTIADTQYF. CDR3 nucleotide sequence: TGTGCCAGCAGAACTATAGCGGATACGCAGTATTTT.

This chain connects TRBV9 to TRBJ2-1; D is tentatively TRBD1 or TRBD2 (5 bases each). The V gene's germline CDR1 is SGDLS and CDR2 YYNGEE. The CDR3 is made up of 14 amino acids. Trimming left V 0 bases short and J 8 bases short, with 12 bases between. CDR3 loop: CASSVAGTAHEQFF. The CDR3 DNA is TGTGCCAGCAGCGTAGCCGGGACGGCCCATGAGCAGTTCTTC.

The chain links TRBV7-9 to TRBJ1-5; 8 bases map to TRBD1. The CDR3 is 16 amino acids. CDR1 and CDR2 (germline): SEHNR, FQNEAQ (reference sequence). Trimming removed 3 bases from V and 2 bases from J; junction bases left unmatched: 6. The CDR3 nucleotides are TGTGCCAGCAGCTTCGGGACAGGTAACGGCAATCAGCCCCAGCATTTT. It codes for CASSFGTGNGNQPQHF.

The rearrangement links TRBV5-1 to TRBJ1-3, with D maybe TRBD1 (6 bases). The V end lost 4 bases, the J end lost 4 bases, and 24 bases lay between the germline ends. The CDR3 spans 18 residues. Per germline, CDR1 SGHRS and CDR2 YFSETQ. CDR3 residues: CASSRTLSGGSEGNTIYF. The CDR3 DNA follows: TGCGCCAGCAGCCGCACACTTTCGGGGGGCTCGGAAGGAAACACCATATATTTT.